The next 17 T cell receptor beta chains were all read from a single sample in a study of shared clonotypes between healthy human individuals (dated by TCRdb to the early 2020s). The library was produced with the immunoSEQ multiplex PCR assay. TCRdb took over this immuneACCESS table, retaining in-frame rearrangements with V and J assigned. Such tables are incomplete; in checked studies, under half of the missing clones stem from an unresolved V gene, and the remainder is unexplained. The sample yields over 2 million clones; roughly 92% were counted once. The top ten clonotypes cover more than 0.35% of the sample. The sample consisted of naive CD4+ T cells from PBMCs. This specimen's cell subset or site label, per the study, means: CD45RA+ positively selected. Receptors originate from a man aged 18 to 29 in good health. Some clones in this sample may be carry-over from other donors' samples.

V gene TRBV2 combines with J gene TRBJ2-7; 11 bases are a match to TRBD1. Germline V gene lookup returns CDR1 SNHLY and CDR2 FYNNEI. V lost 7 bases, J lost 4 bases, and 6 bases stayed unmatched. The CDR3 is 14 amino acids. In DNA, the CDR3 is TGTGCCAGCAACCGGGACAGGGGGAGGTACGAGCAGTACTTC. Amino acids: CASNRDRGRYEQYF. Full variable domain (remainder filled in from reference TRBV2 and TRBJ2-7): EPEVTQTPSHQVTQMGQEVILRCVPISNHLYFYWYRQILGQKVEFLVSFYNNEISEKSEIFDDQFSVERPDGSNFTLKIRSTKLEDSAMYFCASNRDRGRYEQYFGPGTRLTVT.

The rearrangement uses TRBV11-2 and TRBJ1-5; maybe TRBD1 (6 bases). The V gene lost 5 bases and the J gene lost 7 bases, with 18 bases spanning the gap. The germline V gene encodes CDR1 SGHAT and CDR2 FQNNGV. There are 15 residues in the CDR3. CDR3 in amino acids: CASSIGSGQSQPQHF. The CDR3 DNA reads TGTGCCAGCAGCATAGGGTCTGGACAGTCGCAGCCCCAGCATTTT.

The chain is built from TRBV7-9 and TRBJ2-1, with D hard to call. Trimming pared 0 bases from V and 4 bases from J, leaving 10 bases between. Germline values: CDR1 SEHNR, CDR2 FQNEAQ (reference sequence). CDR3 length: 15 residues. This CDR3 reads CASSLAWQPYNEQFF. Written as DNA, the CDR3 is TGTGCCAGCAGCTTAGCTTGGCAGCCATACAATGAGCAGTTCTTC.

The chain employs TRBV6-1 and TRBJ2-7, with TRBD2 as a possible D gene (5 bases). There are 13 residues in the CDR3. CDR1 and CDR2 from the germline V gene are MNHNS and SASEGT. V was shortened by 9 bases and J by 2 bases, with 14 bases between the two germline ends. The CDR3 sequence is CASGPSLTYEQYF. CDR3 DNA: TGTGCCAGTGGTCCTAGCTTAACCTACGAGCAGTACTTC.

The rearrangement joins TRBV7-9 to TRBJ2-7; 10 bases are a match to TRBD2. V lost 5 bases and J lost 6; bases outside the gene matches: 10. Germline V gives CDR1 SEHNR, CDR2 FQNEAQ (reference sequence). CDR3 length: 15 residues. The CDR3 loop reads CASSVLLAGVSEQYF. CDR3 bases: TGTGCCAGCAGCGTCTTGCTAGCGGGAGTTTCCGAGCAGTACTTC. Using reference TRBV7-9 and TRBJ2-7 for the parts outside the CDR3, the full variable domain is DTGVSQNPRHKITKRGQNVTFRCDPISEHNRLYWYRQTLGQGPEFLTYFQNEAQLEKSRLLSDRFSAERPKGSFSTLEIQRTEQGDSAMYLCASSVLLAGVSEQYFGPGTRLTVT.

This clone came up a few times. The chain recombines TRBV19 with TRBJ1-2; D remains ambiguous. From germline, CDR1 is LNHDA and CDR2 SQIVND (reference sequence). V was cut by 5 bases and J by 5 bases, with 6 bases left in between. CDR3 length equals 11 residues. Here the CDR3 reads CASSVGYGYTF. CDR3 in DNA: TGTGCCAGTAGTGTGGGGTATGGCTACACCTTC.

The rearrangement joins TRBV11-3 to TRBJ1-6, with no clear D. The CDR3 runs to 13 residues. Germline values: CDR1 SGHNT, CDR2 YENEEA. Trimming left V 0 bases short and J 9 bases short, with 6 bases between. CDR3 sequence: CASSLDSGSPLHF. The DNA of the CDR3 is TGTGCCAGCAGCTTAGACTCAGGTTCACCCCTCCACTTT.

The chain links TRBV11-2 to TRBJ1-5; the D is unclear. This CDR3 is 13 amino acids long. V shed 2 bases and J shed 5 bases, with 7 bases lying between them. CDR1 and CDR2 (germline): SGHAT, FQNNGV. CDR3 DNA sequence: TGTGCCAGCAGCTTACATCTGGATCAGCCCCAGCATTTT. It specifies CASSLHLDQPQHF.

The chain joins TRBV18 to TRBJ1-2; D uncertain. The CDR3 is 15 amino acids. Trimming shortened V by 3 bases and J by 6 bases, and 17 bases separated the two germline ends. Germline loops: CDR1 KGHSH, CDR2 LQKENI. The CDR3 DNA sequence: TGTGCCAGCTCACCGAGCGCGGGGTGGCTAAATGGCTACACCTTC. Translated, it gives CASSPSAGWLNGYTF.

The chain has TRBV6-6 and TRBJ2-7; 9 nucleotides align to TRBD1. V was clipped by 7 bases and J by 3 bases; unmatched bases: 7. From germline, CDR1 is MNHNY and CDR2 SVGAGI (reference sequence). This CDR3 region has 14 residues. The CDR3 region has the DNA TGTGCCAGCACCCCGGGACAGGGCAACTACGAGCAGTACTTC. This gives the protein CASTPGQGNYEQYF.

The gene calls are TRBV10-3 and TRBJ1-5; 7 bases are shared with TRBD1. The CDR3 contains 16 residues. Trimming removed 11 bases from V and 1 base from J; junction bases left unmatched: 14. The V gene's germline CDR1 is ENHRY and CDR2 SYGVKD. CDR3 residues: CASRAGGATSNQPQHF. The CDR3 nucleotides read TGTGCCTCCCGGGCAGGGGGGGCAACAAGCAATCAGCCCCAGCATTTT.

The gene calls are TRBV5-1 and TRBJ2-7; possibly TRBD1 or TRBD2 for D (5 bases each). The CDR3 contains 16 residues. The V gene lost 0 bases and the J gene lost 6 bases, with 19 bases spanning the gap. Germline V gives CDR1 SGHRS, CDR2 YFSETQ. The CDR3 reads CASSLVGTPVASEQYF. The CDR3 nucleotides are TGCGCCAGCAGCTTGGTGGGGACGCCTGTAGCTTCCGAGCAGTACTTC.

CDR3 DNA: TGTGCCAGTACCCCCGGCAGGGCTGTAAACATTCAGTACTTC. Protein product: CASTPGRAVNIQYF. The V call is TRBV19, the J call TRBJ2-4; a possible D gene is TRBD1 (5 bases). Germline assignment: CDR1 LNHDA and CDR2 SQIVND (reference sequence). With 7 bases removed from V and 6 bases from J, the gap between germline ends came to 16 bases. This CDR3 spans 14 amino acids.

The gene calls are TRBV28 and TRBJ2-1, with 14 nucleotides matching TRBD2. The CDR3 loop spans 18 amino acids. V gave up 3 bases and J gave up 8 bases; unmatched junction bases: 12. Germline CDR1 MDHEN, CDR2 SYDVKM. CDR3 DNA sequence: TGTGCCAGCAGTTTTCTTGCCTACGGGACTAGCGGGAGCGATGAGCAGTTCTTC. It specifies CASSFLAYGTSGSDEQFF.

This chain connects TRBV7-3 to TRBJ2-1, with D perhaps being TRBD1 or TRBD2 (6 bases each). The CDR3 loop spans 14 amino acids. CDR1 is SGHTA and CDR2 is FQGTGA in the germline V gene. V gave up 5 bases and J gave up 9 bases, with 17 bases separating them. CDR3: CASSPQTGATEQFF. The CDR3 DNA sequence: TGTGCCAGCAGCCCCCAGACGGGGGCGACTGAGCAGTTCTTC.

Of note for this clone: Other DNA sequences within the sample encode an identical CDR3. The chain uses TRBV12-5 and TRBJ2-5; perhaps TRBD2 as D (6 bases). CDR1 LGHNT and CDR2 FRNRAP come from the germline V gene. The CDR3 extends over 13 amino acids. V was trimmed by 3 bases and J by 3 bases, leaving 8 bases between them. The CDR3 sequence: CASGLAGEETQYF. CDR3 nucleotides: TGTGCTAGTGGTTTAGCGGGCGAAGAGACCCAGTACTTC.

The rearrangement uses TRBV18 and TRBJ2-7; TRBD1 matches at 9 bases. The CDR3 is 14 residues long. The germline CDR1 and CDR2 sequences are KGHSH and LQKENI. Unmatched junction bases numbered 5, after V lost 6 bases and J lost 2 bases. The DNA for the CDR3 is TGTGCCAGCTCTCGGACAGGGGCCCCCTACGAGCAGTACTTC. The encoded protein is CASSRTGAPYEQYF.